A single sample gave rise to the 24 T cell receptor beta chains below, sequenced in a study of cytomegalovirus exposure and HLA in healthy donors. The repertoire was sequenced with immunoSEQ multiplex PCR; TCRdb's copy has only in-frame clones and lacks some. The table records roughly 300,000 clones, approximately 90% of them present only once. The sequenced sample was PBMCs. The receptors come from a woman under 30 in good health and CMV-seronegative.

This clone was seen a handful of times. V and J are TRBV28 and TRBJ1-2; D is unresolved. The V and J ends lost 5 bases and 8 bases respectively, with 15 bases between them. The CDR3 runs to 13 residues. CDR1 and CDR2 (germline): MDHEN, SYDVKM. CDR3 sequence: CASSRFERSGYTF. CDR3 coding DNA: TGTGCCAGCAGTAGATTTGAGAGGAGCGGCTACACCTTC.

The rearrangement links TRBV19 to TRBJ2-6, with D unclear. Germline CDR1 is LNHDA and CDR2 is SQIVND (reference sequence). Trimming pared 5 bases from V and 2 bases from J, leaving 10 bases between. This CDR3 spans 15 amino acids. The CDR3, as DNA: TGTGCCAGTAGTCCGCTAGTAACTGGGGCCAACGTCCTGACTTTC. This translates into CASSPLVTGANVLTF.

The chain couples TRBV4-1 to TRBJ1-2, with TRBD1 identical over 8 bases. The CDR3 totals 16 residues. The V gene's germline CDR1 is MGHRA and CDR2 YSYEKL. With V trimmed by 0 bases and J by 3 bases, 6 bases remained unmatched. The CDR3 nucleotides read TGCGCCAGCAGCCAAGATCGGTCAGGGGGCTACTATGGCTACACCTTC. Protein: CASSQDRSGGYYGYTF.

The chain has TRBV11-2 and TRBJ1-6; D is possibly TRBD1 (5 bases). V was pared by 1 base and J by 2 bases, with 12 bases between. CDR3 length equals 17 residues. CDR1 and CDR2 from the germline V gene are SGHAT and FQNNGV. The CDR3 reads CASSLVRGIAYNSPLHF. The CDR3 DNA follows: TGTGCCAGCAGCTTAGTGCGGGGGATCGCCTATAATTCACCCCTCCACTTT.

CDR3 loop: CASARGLAMFEGQFF. For the CDR3, the DNA is TGTGCCAGCGCTAGAGGGCTAGCTATGTTTGAGGGGCAGTTCTTC. This chain uses TRBV5-4 with TRBJ2-1; D is possibly TRBD2 (5 bases). CDR1 is SGHNT and CDR2 is YYREEE in the germline V gene (reference sequence). The length of the CDR3 is 15 residues. V was trimmed by 7 bases and J by 12 bases, leaving 26 bases between them.

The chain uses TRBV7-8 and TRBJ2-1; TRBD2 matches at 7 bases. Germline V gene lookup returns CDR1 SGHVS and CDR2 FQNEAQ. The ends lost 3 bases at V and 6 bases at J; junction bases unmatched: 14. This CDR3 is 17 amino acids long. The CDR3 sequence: CASSFLGGELSANEQFF. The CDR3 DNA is TGTGCCAGCAGCTTTCTGGGGGGGGAGTTAAGTGCCAATGAGCAGTTCTTC.

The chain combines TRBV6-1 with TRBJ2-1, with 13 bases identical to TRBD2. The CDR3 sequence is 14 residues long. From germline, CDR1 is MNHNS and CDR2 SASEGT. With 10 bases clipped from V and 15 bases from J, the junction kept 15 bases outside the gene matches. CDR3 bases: TGTGCCACCGGGGGGACTAGCGGGGCCAGGAGCCTGTTCTTC. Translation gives CATGGTSGARSLFF.

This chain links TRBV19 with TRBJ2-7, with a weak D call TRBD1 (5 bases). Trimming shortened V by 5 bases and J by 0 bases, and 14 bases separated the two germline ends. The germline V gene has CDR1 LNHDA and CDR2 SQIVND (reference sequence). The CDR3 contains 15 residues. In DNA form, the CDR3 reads TGTGCCAGTAGTTGGTCTCCCAGGGACTCCTACGAGCAGTACTTC. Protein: CASSWSPRDSYEQYF.

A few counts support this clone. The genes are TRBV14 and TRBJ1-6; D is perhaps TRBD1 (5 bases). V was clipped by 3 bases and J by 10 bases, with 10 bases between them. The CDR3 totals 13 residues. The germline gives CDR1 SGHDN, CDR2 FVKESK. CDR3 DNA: TGTGCCAGCAGCCAGAGTGACAGATCACCCCTCCACTTT. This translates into CASSQSDRSPLHF. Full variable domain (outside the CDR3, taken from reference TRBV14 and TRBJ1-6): EAGVTQFPSHSVIEKGQTVTLRCDPISGHDNLYWYRRVMGKEIKFLLHFVKESKQDESGMPNNRFLAERTGGTYSTLKVQPAELEDSGVYFCASSQSDRSPLHFGNGTRLTVT.

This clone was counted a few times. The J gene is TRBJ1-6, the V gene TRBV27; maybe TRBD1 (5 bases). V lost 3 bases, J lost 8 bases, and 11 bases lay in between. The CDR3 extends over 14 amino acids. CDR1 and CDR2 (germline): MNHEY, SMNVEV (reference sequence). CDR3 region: CASSFGRADSPLHF. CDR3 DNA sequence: TGTGCCAGCAGTTTTGGCAGGGCGGATTCACCCCTCCACTTT.

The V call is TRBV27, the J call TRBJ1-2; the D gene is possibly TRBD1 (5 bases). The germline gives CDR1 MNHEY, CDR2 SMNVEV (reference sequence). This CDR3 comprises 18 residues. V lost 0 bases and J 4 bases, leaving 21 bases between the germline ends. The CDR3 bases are TGTGCCAGCAGTTTATCCGGTATAATGGGGGAGGTCTTCTATGGCTACACCTTC. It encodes CASSLSGIMGEVFYGYTF.

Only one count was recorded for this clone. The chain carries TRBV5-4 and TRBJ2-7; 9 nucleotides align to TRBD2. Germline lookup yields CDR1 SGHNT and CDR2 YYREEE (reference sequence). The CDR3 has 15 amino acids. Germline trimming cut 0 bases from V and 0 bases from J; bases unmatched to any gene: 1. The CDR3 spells CASSLDSGSSYEQYF. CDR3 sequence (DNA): TGTGCCAGCAGCTTGGATAGCGGGAGCTCCTACGAGCAGTACTTC.

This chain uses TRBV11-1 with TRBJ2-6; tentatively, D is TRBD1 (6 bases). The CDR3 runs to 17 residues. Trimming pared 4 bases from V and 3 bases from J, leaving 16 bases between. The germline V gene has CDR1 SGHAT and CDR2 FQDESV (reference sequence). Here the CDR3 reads CASSSSGNRDGANVLTF. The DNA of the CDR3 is TGTGCCAGCAGCTCATCGGGGAACAGGGATGGGGCCAACGTCCTGACTTTC.

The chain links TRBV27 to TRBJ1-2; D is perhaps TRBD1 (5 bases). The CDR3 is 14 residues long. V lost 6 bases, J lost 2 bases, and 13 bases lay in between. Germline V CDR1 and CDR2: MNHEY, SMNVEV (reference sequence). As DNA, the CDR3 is TGTGCCAGCAGGGGGCAGGGCGTCAACTATGGCTACACCTTC. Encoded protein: CASRGQGVNYGYTF.

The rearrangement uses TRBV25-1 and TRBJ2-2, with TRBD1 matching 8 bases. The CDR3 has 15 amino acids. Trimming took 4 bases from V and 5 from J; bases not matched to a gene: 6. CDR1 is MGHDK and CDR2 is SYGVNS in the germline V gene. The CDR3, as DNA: TGTGCCAGCAGTGGACAGGGGCGTTCTACCGGGGAGCTGTTTTTT. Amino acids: CASSGQGRSTGELFF.

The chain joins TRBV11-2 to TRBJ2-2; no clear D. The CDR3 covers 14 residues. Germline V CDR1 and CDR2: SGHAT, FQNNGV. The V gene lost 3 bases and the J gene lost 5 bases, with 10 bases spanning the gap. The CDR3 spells CASSFRVGTGELFF. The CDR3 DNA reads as TGTGCCAGCAGCTTTCGGGTTGGGACCGGGGAGCTGTTTTTT.

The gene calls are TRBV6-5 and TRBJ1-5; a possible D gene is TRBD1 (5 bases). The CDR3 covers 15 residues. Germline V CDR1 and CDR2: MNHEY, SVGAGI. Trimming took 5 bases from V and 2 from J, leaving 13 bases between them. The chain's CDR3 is CASSGSGGGNQPQHF. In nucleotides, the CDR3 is TGTGCCAGCAGTGGCTCGGGAGGGGGCAATCAGCCCCAGCATTTT.

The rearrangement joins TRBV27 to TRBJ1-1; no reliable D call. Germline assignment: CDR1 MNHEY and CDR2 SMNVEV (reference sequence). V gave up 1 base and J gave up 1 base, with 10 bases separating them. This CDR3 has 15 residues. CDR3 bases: TGTGCCAGCAGTTTATTGGGCCGAAGGAACACTGAAGCTTTCTTT. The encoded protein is CASSLLGRRNTEAFF.

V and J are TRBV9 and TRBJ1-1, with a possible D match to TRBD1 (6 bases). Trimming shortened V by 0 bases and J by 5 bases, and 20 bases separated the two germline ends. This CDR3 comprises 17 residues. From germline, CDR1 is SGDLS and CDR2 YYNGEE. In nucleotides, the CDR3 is TGTGCCAGCAGCGTAGGCCCTCCCAACAGGGCTGGGACTGAAGCTTTCTTT. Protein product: CASSVGPPNRAGTEAFF.

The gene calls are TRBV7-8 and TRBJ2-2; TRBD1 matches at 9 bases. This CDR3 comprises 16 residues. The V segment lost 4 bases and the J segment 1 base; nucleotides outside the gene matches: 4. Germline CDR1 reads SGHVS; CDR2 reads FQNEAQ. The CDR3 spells CASSSRQGVNTGELFF. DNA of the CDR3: TGTGCCAGCAGCTCCAGACAGGGGGTGAACACCGGGGAGCTGTTTTTT.

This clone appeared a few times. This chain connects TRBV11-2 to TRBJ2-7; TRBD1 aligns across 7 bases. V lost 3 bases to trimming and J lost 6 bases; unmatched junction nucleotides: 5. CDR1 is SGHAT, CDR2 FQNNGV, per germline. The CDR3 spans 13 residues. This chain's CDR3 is CASSFAQGFEQYF. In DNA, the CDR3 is TGTGCCAGCAGCTTCGCACAGGGGTTCGAGCAGTACTTC.

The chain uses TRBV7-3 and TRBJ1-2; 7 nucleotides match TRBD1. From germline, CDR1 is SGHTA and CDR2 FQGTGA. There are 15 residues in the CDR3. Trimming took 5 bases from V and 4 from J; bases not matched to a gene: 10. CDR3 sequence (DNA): TGTGCCAGCAGCCCTAACAACCGGGACAGCTATGGCTACACCTTC. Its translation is CASSPNNRDSYGYTF.

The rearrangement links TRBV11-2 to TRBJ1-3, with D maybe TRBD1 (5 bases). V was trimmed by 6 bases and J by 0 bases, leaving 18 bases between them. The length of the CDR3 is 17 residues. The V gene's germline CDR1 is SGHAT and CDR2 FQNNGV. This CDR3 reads CASSQSAGGTSGNTIYF. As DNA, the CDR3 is TGTGCCAGCAGTCAAAGCGCGGGGGGAACCTCTGGAAACACCATATATTTT.

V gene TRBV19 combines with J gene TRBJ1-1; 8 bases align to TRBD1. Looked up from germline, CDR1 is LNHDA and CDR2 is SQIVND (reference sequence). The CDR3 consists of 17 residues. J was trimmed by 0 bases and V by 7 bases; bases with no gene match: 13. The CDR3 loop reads CASTLSWAGGMNTEAFF. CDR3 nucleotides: TGTGCCAGTACCCTGTCTTGGGCAGGGGGCATGAACACTGAAGCTTTCTTT.